This T cell receptor beta chain came from a study of identical twins. Study-wide results and limits: Beta out-of-frame twin sharing showed a weaker excess. Abundant cord blood beta clonotypes carried fewer insertions; memory repertoires showed none. For zero-insertion analyses, partial confounding could come from invariant MAIT and iNKT cells.

TCRdb itself ran the 5' RACE reads through MiXCR, one entry per CDR3 protein. The data show roughly 280,000 distinct CDR3 sequences, roughly 10% seen once. This clonotype was detected ten times or more. Its specificity is not known. The V end was cut by 0 bases, the J end by 4 bases, with 7 bases between. Germline CDR1 is SEHNR and CDR2 is FQNEAQ (reference sequence). This CDR3 has 13 residues. This sample was also put to use in a study of yellow fever vaccine responses in identical twins.

The sequence came from a young woman in good health. The sequenced sample was CD8+ T cells sorted from blood. The chain links TRBV7-9 to TRBJ2-7; D is undetermined. CDR3: CASSLAADYEQYF. The CDR3 DNA sequence: TGTGCCAGCAGCTTAGCCGCCGATTACGAGCAGTACTTC. Full variable domain (outside the CDR3, taken from reference TRBV7-9 and TRBJ2-7): DTGVSQNPRHKITKRGQNVTFRCDPISEHNRLYWYRQTLGQGPEFLTYFQNEAQLEKSRLLSDRFSAERPKGSFSTLEIQRTEQGDSAMYLCASSLAADYEQYFGPGTRLTVT.